Listed here are 16 T cell receptor beta chains from one sample, sequenced in a study of T-cell reconstitution after alpha-beta-depleted transplantation in children. Unique molecular identifiers were incorporated during preparation of the TCRbeta library. One entry per CDR3 protein results from TCRdb running MiXCR on the PCR reads. Here the sample spans hundreds of thousands of distinct CDR3 sequences, about 14% being singletons. The sequencing used PBMCs, collected from the stem cell graft. All receptors come from a human donor who donated a stem cell graft to a child with Fanconi anemia.

This clonotype was seen repeatedly, ten times or more. The chain joins TRBV20-1 to TRBJ2-3; D call uncertain. Germline values: CDR1 DFQATT, CDR2 SNEGSKA (reference sequence). The CDR3 length is 11 residues. V shed 6 bases and J shed 5 bases, with 9 bases lying between them. CDR3 in amino acids: CSATSGDTQYF. CDR3 in DNA: TGCAGTGCCACTTCAGGAGATACGCAGTATTTT.

This clonotype was picked up many times. This sequence joins TRBV20-1 and TRBJ2-7, with 9 bases matching TRBD2. CDR3 length: 14 residues. Germline V gene lookup returns CDR1 DFQATT and CDR2 SNEGSKA (reference sequence). V was pared by 5 bases and J by 0 bases, with 5 bases of the junction left unmatched. The CDR3 DNA follows: TGCAGTGCTGAACTAGCGGGCCGCTCCTACGAGCAGTACTTC. It encodes CSAELAGRSYEQYF.

Turning to this clonotype: This could be a read error, since a much larger clone is one nucleotide away. The chain carries TRBV7-4 and TRBJ1-3; tentative D call: TRBD1 (6 bases). The CDR3 is made up of 15 amino acids. With 4 bases removed from V and 6 bases from J, the gap between germline ends came to 16 bases. Germline CDR1 and CDR2: SGHVT and SQSDAQ. In nucleotides, the CDR3 is TGTGCCAGCAGCTCCGCCAGGGGATATGTAAACACCATATATTTT. This translates into CASSSARGYVNTIYF.

The rearrangement uses TRBV11-3 and TRBJ2-2, with D possibly matching TRBD1 (6 bases). The ends were cut back, 3 bases at V and 0 bases at J, with 14 bases in the middle. Germline V gene lookup returns CDR1 SGHNT and CDR2 YENEEA. The CDR3 has 17 residues. The CDR3: CASSFGPRTANTGELFF. DNA of the CDR3: TGTGCCAGCAGCTTCGGTCCCCGGACAGCGAACACCGGGGAGCTGTTTTTT.

In this sample, this clonotype turned up many times. J is TRBJ2-3 and V is TRBV5-1, with 9 positions matching TRBD2. After removal of 2 bases from V and 1 base from J, the junction contained 2 bases not matched to a gene. The CDR3 is 15 residues long. Germline CDR1 reads SGHRS; CDR2 reads YFSETQ. The CDR3 DNA reads as TGCGCCAGCAGCTTTAGCGGGGGCGGCACAGATACGCAGTATTTT. Protein product: CASSFSGGGTDTQYF.

This clonotype was seen a handful of times. This chain links TRBV6-1 with TRBJ2-3, with a tentative D call TRBD2 (7 bases). The CDR3 runs to 13 residues. Germline V CDR1 and CDR2: MNHNS, SASEGT. The germline V and J ends were trimmed by 7 bases and 6 bases, with 14 bases remaining between them. This chain's CDR3 is CASTGGPGDTQYF. The CDR3 DNA reads as TGTGCCAGCACCGGGGGGCCGGGGGATACGCAGTATTTT.

V usage is TRBV5-1 and J usage is TRBJ1-2; weak D call: TRBD1 (6 bases). Between the trimmed V and J ends, which lost 2 bases and 5 bases, there was a span of 10 bases. The CDR3 consists of 13 residues. Germline-derived CDR1 and CDR2 are SGHRS and YFSETQ. The CDR3 protein is CASSFRQEYGYTF. The DNA of the CDR3 is TGCGCCAGCAGCTTTCGACAGGAGTATGGCTACACCTTC.

The chain uses TRBV5-1 and TRBJ1-1; D gene uncertain. V was pared by 4 bases and J by 0 bases, with 16 bases between. Germline V CDR1 and CDR2: SGHRS, YFSETQ. The CDR3 runs to 16 residues. DNA for the CDR3: TGCGCCAGCAGCCCATATGGAGGGCTCATGAACACTGAAGCTTTCTTT. Protein product: CASSPYGGLMNTEAFF.

V gene TRBV3-1 combines with J gene TRBJ1-6; no firm D call. Trimming removed 1 base at V and 8 bases at J, with 9 bases between. Germline V CDR1 and CDR2: LGHDT, YNNKEL (reference sequence). The CDR3 consists of 14 residues. This CDR3 reads CASSQAHEDSPLHF. The CDR3 DNA follows: TGTGCCAGCAGCCAAGCCCATGAGGATTCACCCCTCCACTTT.

The rearrangement joins TRBV6-2 or TRBV6-3 to TRBJ2-1; D is uncertain. The CDR3 totals 11 residues. V dropped 8 bases and J dropped 4 bases, with 6 bases sitting between them. From germline, CDR1 is MNHEY and CDR2 SVGEGT. The CDR3 nucleotides read TGTGCCAGCCGTCAGTACAATGAGCAGTTCTTC. This gives the protein CASRQYNEQFF.

The chain carries TRBV4-3 and TRBJ2-1; D might be TRBD2 (5 bases). V shed 1 base and J shed 6 bases, with 13 bases lying between them. CDR3 length: 15 residues. CDR1 is LGHNA and CDR2 is YSLEER in the germline V gene. The CDR3 coding sequence is TGCGCCAGCAGCCAAGCTAGCAGCCCTCCCAATGAGCAGTTCTTC. This gives the protein CASSQASSPPNEQFF.

The genes are TRBV9 and TRBJ2-3; 14 nucleotides align to TRBD2. Germline V gene data show CDR1 as SGDLS and CDR2 as YYNGEE. After removal of 4 bases from V and 2 bases from J, the junction contained 3 bases not matched to a gene. There are 16 residues in the CDR3. CDR3 in DNA: TGTGCCAGCAGCCAGGGACTAGCGGGAGACACAGATACGCAGTATTTT. It yields the protein CASSQGLAGDTDTQYF. The full variable domain, its missing parts supplied by reference TRBV9 and TRBJ2-3, is DSGVTQTPKHLITATGQRVTLRCSPRSGDLSVYWYQQSLDQGLQFLIQYYNGEERAKGNILERFSAQQFPDLHSELNLSSLELGDSALYFCASSQGLAGDTDTQYFGPGTRLTVL.

The chain joins TRBV12-3 or TRBV12-4 to TRBJ1-2, with D unclear. Trimming took 7 bases from V and 6 from J, leaving 15 bases between them. This CDR3 has 13 amino acids. The CDR3 is CASTPGPPDGYTF. The CDR3 nucleotides are TGTGCCAGCACCCCAGGACCTCCGGATGGCTACACCTTC.

This clonotype was seen at least ten times. The V and J genes are TRBV6-5 and TRBJ2-7, with a weak D call TRBD1 (6 bases). Germline CDR1 MNHEY, CDR2 SVGAGI. This CDR3 contains 13 residues. Trimming removed 6 bases at V and 5 bases at J, with 14 bases between. CDR3 DNA sequence: TGTGCCAGCAGCCCAACAGGGTCCGACGAGCAGTACTTC. Translated, it gives CASSPTGSDEQYF.

This clonotype was counted only a few times. The chain joins TRBV12-3 or TRBV12-4 to TRBJ1-6, with D unclear. V was clipped by 6 bases and J by 9 bases, with 9 bases between them. This CDR3 has 12 residues. The CDR3 nucleotides are TGTGCCAGCAGACATGGGAGTTCACCCCTCCACTTT. It is translated as CASRHGSSPLHF.

This chain connects TRBV7-9 to TRBJ2-1; no clear D. The CDR3 is 11 amino acids. V shed 7 bases and J shed 10 bases, with 11 bases lying between them. Germline CDR1 and CDR2: SEHNR and FQNEAQ (reference sequence). The CDR3 DNA reads as TGTGCCAGCAACAATATCGGGGAGCAGTTCTTC. The encoded protein is CASNNIGEQFF.